These T cell receptor beta chains were read from a single sample in a study of CD8 T cells in ankylosing spondylitis. TCRdb independently ran MiXCR on the 5' RACE reads; one entry per CDR3 protein. Altogether about 800,000 distinct CDR3 sequences are present, approximately 12% being singletons, with the ten largest covering 0.51%. Sequencing was performed on blood, either unsorted or a sorted T cell fraction (not recorded which). The receptor source for this set is a male donor with ankylosing spondylitis. Each CDR3 is given with its conserved first and last residue.

j_call v_call cdr3_aa
TRBJ2-1 TRBV5-5 CASSHIAGGLYEQFF
TRBJ1-3 TRBV7-2 CASSFTASSGNTIYF
TRBJ2-5 TRBV5-6 CASSLVIKETQYF
TRBJ2-7 TRBV28 CASTKWDSSYEQYF
TRBJ1-1 TRBV20-1 CGANHPLNTEAFF
TRBJ1-1 TRBV20-1 CSARDLGRSGGYTEAFF
TRBJ2-2 TRBV5-4 CASSLAGQGDTGELFF
TRBJ2-1 TRBV20-1 CSAPPGQGVYNEQFF
TRBJ2-1 TRBV4-3 CASSQSPRGEQFF
TRBJ2-2 TRBV5-1 CASSLAGMSTGELFF
TRBJ1-2 TRBV30 CAWSVGGQGDGYTF
TRBJ2-1 TRBV4-1 CASSLGRGRAFGEQFF
TRBJ2-5 TRBV20-1 CSAPPGLAVETQYF
TRBJ2-5 TRBV28 CASSLSGAAEQETQYF
TRBJ2-2 TRBV9 CASSVMFGGSGTGELFF
TRBJ1-1 TRBV27 CASSLRAGALAEAFF
TRBJ2-4 TRBV4-1 CASSQVLGKNIQYF
TRBJ1-1 TRBV4-2 CASSQDGGGMNTEAFF
TRBJ2-3 TRBV6-1 CASRLRLAGQDTQYF
TRBJ2-1 TRBV10-2 CAAARGEQFF
TRBJ2-2 TRBV15 CATSRDAIGELFF
TRBJ2-1 TRBV7-6 CASSQTPGTRFYEQFF
TRBJ1-2 TRBV6-5 CASSYTEGRDGYTF
TRBJ2-3 TRBV4-3 CASSRSGRVDTQYF
TRBJ1-1 TRBV29-1 CSVTNRDRANTEAFF
TRBJ1-4 TRBV5-1 CASSSGTDIGQEKLFF
TRBJ2-2 TRBV7-9 CASSDSGQGAAGELFF
TRBJ2-1 TRBV7-2 CASSLRLTDNEQFF
TRBJ1-5 TRBV6-5 CASSYSWGLGQPQHF
TRBJ2-7 TRBV24-1 CATSDSDTPDEQYF
TRBJ2-1 TRBV4-1 CASSQDLASGRAPSSYNEQFF
TRBJ2-7 TRBV29-1 CSVENERRIGEQYF
TRBJ2-5 TRBV7-2 CASSLEVAAGRETQYF
TRBJ1-1 TRBV11-3 CASSFAGTGAFF
TRBJ2-2 TRBV21-1 CASPTGELFF
TRBJ1-1 TRBV29-1 CSAVGGHGNTEAFF
TRBJ2-3 TRBV18 CASSPTWTDTQYF
TRBJ2-5 TRBV12-3/TRBV12-4 CASSYGQAQETQYF
TRBJ2-1 TRBV15 CATRGDSWGTGSIGGEQFF
TRBJ1-4 TRBV20-1 CSARDSRGAGEKLFF
TRBJ2-1 TRBV12-3/TRBV12-4 CASSFPWGDEQFF
TRBJ2-2 TRBV7-9 CASSLASSAGSRELFF
TRBJ2-7 TRBV4-2 CASARTSGSSYEQYF
TRBJ1-2 TRBV29-1 CSVETAYGYTF
TRBJ2-7 TRBV7-3 CASSSGPLAPYEQYF
TRBJ2-2 TRBV6-5 CASSRQRGELFF
TRBJ2-7 TRBV5-1 CASSLSDPGHEQYF
TRBJ1-2 TRBV20-1 CSVPVQYGDYGYTF
TRBJ2-3 TRBV4-3 CASSQRTDVTDTQYF